This is a list of T cell receptor beta chains from one sample in a study of circulating and synovial CD4+ cells in juvenile arthritis. Some clones are missing from TCRdb's copy, which holds only in-frame ones; the method was immunoSEQ multiplex PCR. The repertoire holds about 32,000 clones, with nearly 95% as singletons. The sample taken for sequencing was CD4+ T cells from blood. These receptor sequences come from a human donor with juvenile idiopathic arthritis. The CDR3 runs from the conserved cysteine through the conserved F or W.

CDR3aa,j_gene,v_gene
CASRPIADLTDTQYF,TRBJ2-3,TRBV27
CASSLVTQDRGYEQYF,TRBJ2-7,TRBV7-9
CASSLDSGGTTDTQYF,TRBJ2-3,TRBV5-1
CASSVFGTSGSYNEQFF,TRBJ2-1,TRBV5-1
CASSVGGASGTYEQYF,NA,TRBV9
CASSLGLAEETQYF,TRBJ2-5,TRBV9
CASNADTRRNTIYF,TRBJ1-3,TRBV28
CASSYGLAGITDTQYF,TRBJ2-3,TRBV5-1
CASSEAGGSFQETQYF,TRBJ2-5,TRBV6-1
CAWSQRLAGVKDTQYF,TRBJ2-3,TRBV30
CASGSGGGRSYEQYF,TRBJ2-7,TRBV6-6
CASSPRSYEQYF,TRBJ2-7,TRBV7-3
CASSVEGDRRDTEAFF,TRBJ1-1,TRBV9
CASSLVTGTFGNTIYF,TRBJ1-3,TRBV7-9
CATRRDRELFEAFF,TRBJ1-1,TRBV15
CASSDNYEQYF,TRBJ2-7,TRBV9
CASSPGTGGNQPQHF,TRBJ1-5,TRBV18
CASSQEGARDTEAFF,TRBJ1-1,TRBV4-2
CASRGTVGPSGELFF,TRBJ2-2,TRBV7-7
CASSESSQTSTDTQYF,TRBJ2-3,TRBV6-1
CASSDKDRVEFATNEKLFF,TRBJ1-4,TRBV6-4
CASSAATLPGEEQFF,TRBJ2-1,TRBV25-1
CASSPRETQYF,TRBJ2-5,TRBV7-2
CASSQMRGGQGGLFF,TRBJ1-4,TRBV23-1
CASSSSQETQYF,TRBJ2-5,TRBV5-4
CASSYRTGLQETQYF,TRBJ2-5,TRBV6-6
CASSFGGTLTDTQYF,TRBJ2-3,TRBV5-4
CASSLASTVYEQYF,TRBJ2-7,TRBV11-2
CASRRAGDGAYEQYF,TRBJ2-7,TRBV5-4
CASSLTGQISPLHF,TRBJ1-6,TRBV5-1
CAISGTDRGSGNTIYF,TRBJ1-3,TRBV10-3
CASSPSRQGAPLGQPQHF,TRBJ1-5,TRBV18
CAISETGTPGNTIYF,TRBJ1-3,TRBV10-3
CASSNLGARPGGEQFF,TRBJ2-1,TRBV11-2
CASSPRGLGLGYNSPLHF,TRBJ1-6,TRBV11-2
CASSLGAFGGYTF,TRBJ1-2,TRBV7-8
CASSPLSNSPLHF,TRBJ1-6,TRBV18
CASSKEGGPGGGNTIYF,TRBJ1-3,TRBV21-1
CASRRGGEESPLHF,TRBJ1-6,TRBV19
CASSLGGTSGRDTQYF,TRBJ2-3,TRBV11-1
CASRLQALTNQPQHF,TRBJ1-5,TRBV6-5
CASSQLGLARNEQYF,TRBJ2-7,TRBV4-1
CASSQDLEAELYNQPQHF,TRBJ1-5,TRBV4-1
CASKPLGQGLETNYGYTF,TRBJ1-2,TRBV19
CASSFGQGRYGYTF,TRBJ1-2,TRBV5-8
CASTRAAGESNEQFF,TRBJ2-1,TRBV6-1
CASSSAQGPDTEAFF,TRBJ1-1,TRBV5-4
CATSRWDRGKDQPQHF,TRBJ1-5,TRBV15
CASSSITPTGSSYEQYF,TRBJ2-7,TRBV7-7
CASSRQGAPRAFF,TRBJ1-1,TRBV18
CSGAQETQYF,TRBJ2-5,TRBV29-1
CASSSPAGVNTGELFF,TRBJ2-2,TRBV4-2
CASSLGSGGAWGTDTQYF,TRBJ2-3,TRBV5-1
CASSLGPRLLDSLTDTQYF,TRBJ2-3,TRBV7-2
CASSQLPPVSYEQYF,TRBJ2-7,TRBV6-5
CASSKSRGGSGQPQHF,TRBJ1-5,TRBV19
CASSPGPGQGFYGYTF,TRBJ1-2,TRBV14
CASSLVSLAGSYEQYF,TRBJ2-7,TRBV7-9
CASSPLDRNTEAFF,TRBJ1-1,TRBV28
CASSSQFGQGPDTQYF,TRBJ2-3,TRBV5-1